Listed below are T cell receptor beta chains from one sample, sequenced in a study of cytomegalovirus exposure and HLA in healthy donors. Repertoires were generated with immunoSEQ multiplex PCR, while TCRdb's copy carries only in-frame clones and drops some. Among some 70,000 clones, roughly 90% were seen once, and the ten largest hold approximately 1.7%. Sequencing was carried out using PBMCs. These receptor sequences come from a young woman in good health and CMV-seronegative. CDR3s include the opening cysteine and the closing phenylalanine or tryptophan. Each record gives: D gene, J gene, V gene, clone size, CDR3 DNA, CDR3 protein. A D gene is named only where the DNA matches it firmly. Clone size appears in some rows only: once, few, many, or a class for an expanded clone.

d_call: TRBD2
j_call: TRBJ2-7
v_call: TRBV7-2
clone_size: once
cdr3_nt: TGTGCCAGCAGCTTTCTACCTAGCGGATCCTACGAGCAGTACTTC
cdr3_aa: CASSFLPSGSYEQYF

d_call: TRBD2
j_call: TRBJ2-1
v_call: TRBV6-4
clone_size: .
cdr3_nt: TGTGCCAGCAGCCCATTGTTTGCGGGGGGCTACAATGAGCAGTTCTTC
cdr3_aa: CASSPLFAGGYNEQFF

d_call: TRBD2
j_call: TRBJ2-5
v_call: TRBV7-9
clone_size: .
cdr3_nt: TGTGCCAGCAGCTCACTAGCGGGAGAGGGAGAGACCCAGTACTTC
cdr3_aa: CASSSLAGEGETQYF

d_call: TRBD2
j_call: TRBJ2-7
v_call: TRBV9
clone_size: .
cdr3_nt: TGTGCCAGCAGCGTAGGGGACGGCGGCGGGGGCTCCTACGAGCAGTACTTC
cdr3_aa: CASSVGDGGGGSYEQYF

d_call: TRBD2
j_call: TRBJ2-7
v_call: TRBV10-3
clone_size: once
cdr3_nt: TGTGCCATCAGTGATCTAGCGGGGGCCGCCGAGCAGTACTTC
cdr3_aa: CAISDLAGAAEQYF

d_call: .
j_call: TRBJ1-5
v_call: TRBV21-1
clone_size: .
cdr3_nt: TGTGCCAGCAGCGCCCAAGCGGCCGGGGGTTTTCAGCCCCAGCATTTT
cdr3_aa: CASSAQAAGGFQPQHF

d_call: .
j_call: TRBJ2-1
v_call: TRBV2
clone_size: .
cdr3_nt: TGTGCCAGCAGTGAATCGGGGGTTGGAAATGAGCAGTTCTTC
cdr3_aa: CASSESGVGNEQFF

d_call: TRBD2
j_call: TRBJ2-1
v_call: TRBV2
clone_size: .
cdr3_nt: TGTGCCAGCAGTCTTCCGGGGCTAGCGGGGGATGAGCAGTTCTTC
cdr3_aa: CASSLPGLAGDEQFF

d_call: TRBD2
j_call: TRBJ2-2
v_call: TRBV6-5
clone_size: .
cdr3_nt: TGTGCCAGCAGTCCTCCAGCGGGGGGGATCGGGGAGCTGTTTTTT
cdr3_aa: CASSPPAGGIGELFF

d_call: TRBD1
j_call: TRBJ1-1
v_call: TRBV19
clone_size: .
cdr3_nt: TGTGCCAGTATCGGGGCGCTAGGGGGCAACACTGAAGCTTTCTTT
cdr3_aa: CASIGALGGNTEAFF

d_call: TRBD1
j_call: TRBJ1-5
v_call: TRBV4-2
clone_size: .
cdr3_nt: TGTGCCAGCAGCCAAAAGGACAGGGGCAATCAGCCCCAGCATTTT
cdr3_aa: CASSQKDRGNQPQHF

d_call: TRBD2
j_call: TRBJ2-5
v_call: TRBV2
clone_size: .
cdr3_nt: TGTGCCAGCAGTGCCCTCACTAGCGCCCGCGGGGAGACCCAGTACTTC
cdr3_aa: CASSALTSARGETQYF

d_call: .
j_call: TRBJ2-1
v_call: TRBV7-9
clone_size: .
cdr3_nt: TGTGCCAGCCACCCCTGGGGGCAGGCATACAATGAGCAGTTCTTC
cdr3_aa: CASHPWGQAYNEQFF

d_call: TRBD2
j_call: TRBJ2-5
v_call: TRBV7-6
clone_size: .
cdr3_nt: TGTGCCAGCAGCCCGACTAGCGGGGGGGCCGGAGAGACCCAGTACTTC
cdr3_aa: CASSPTSGGAGETQYF

d_call: .
j_call: TRBJ1-5
v_call: TRBV30
clone_size: few
cdr3_nt: TGTGCCTGGAGTGCGGGTGGCCTCAATCAGCCCCAGCATTTT
cdr3_aa: CAWSAGGLNQPQHF

d_call: TRBD1
j_call: TRBJ1-6
v_call: TRBV18
clone_size: .
cdr3_nt: TGTGCCAGCTCACCAAGCGGGACAGGGAATTCACCCCTCCACTTT
cdr3_aa: CASSPSGTGNSPLHF

d_call: TRBD2
j_call: TRBJ2-7
v_call: TRBV15
clone_size: .
cdr3_nt: TGTGCCACCAGCACCAGGATGGCGGGAGCCCACTACGAGCAGTACTTC
cdr3_aa: CATSTRMAGAHYEQYF

d_call: TRBD2
j_call: TRBJ2-3
v_call: TRBV10-3
clone_size: .
cdr3_nt: TGTGCCATCAGTGAGCTAGCGGGAGAATTCAATACGCAGTATTTT
cdr3_aa: CAISELAGEFNTQYF

d_call: TRBD1
j_call: TRBJ2-7
v_call: TRBV13
clone_size: .
cdr3_nt: TGTGCCAGCAGCTCCAGGGGGACCTACGAGCAGTACTTC
cdr3_aa: CASSSRGTYEQYF

d_call: TRBD1
j_call: TRBJ2-1
v_call: TRBV7-9
clone_size: .
cdr3_nt: TGTGCCAGCAGCTCATTTCCGGGACAGGGAATCAATGAGCAGTTCTTC
cdr3_aa: CASSSFPGQGINEQFF

d_call: .
j_call: TRBJ1-1
v_call: TRBV6-4
clone_size: .
cdr3_nt: TGTGCCAGCAGTGAAGCGGGGGATATGAACACTGAAGCTTTCTTT
cdr3_aa: CASSEAGDMNTEAFF

d_call: TRBD2
j_call: TRBJ2-7
v_call: TRBV18
clone_size: .
cdr3_nt: TGTGCCAGCTCACCGTCGCTACGCGGGGGTCTTGAGCAGTACTTC
cdr3_aa: CASSPSLRGGLEQYF

d_call: .
j_call: TRBJ2-3
v_call: TRBV11-2
clone_size: .
cdr3_nt: TGTGCCAGCAGCTTCGCAGATACGCAGTATTTT
cdr3_aa: CASSFADTQYF

d_call: TRBD2
j_call: TRBJ2-3
v_call: TRBV5-1
clone_size: .
cdr3_nt: TGCGCCAGCAGCCTGGAGGTAGCGGGAGGAGGGGATACGCAGTATTTT
cdr3_aa: CASSLEVAGGGDTQYF

d_call: TRBD2
j_call: TRBJ2-7
v_call: TRBV7-2
clone_size: .
cdr3_nt: TGTGCCAGCAGCCCTAGACTAGCGGGAGACTACGAGCAGTACTTC
cdr3_aa: CASSPRLAGDYEQYF

d_call: .
j_call: TRBJ1-4
v_call: TRBV27
clone_size: .
cdr3_nt: TGTGCCAGCAGTTTTAATAACAGGGCCCCGAATGAAAAACTGTTTTTT
cdr3_aa: CASSFNNRAPNEKLFF

d_call: .
j_call: TRBJ1-5
v_call: TRBV27
clone_size: once
cdr3_nt: TGTGCCAGCAGTTTATTAGGACTGAATAGCAATCAGCCCCAGCATTTT
cdr3_aa: CASSLLGLNSNQPQHF

d_call: .
j_call: TRBJ2-7
v_call: TRBV10-3
clone_size: .
cdr3_nt: TGTGCCATCAGTGAGTCTGCGGAGATCTACGAGCAGTACTTC
cdr3_aa: CAISESAEIYEQYF

d_call: TRBD1
j_call: TRBJ1-2
v_call: TRBV7-9
clone_size: .
cdr3_nt: TGTGCCAGCAGCTTGGGACAGGGGTTTGGCTACACCTTC
cdr3_aa: CASSLGQGFGYTF

d_call: TRBD2
j_call: TRBJ2-3
v_call: TRBV5-1
clone_size: once
cdr3_nt: TGCGCCAGCACCGGGGGACTAGCGGGGGTTACAGATACGCAGTATTTT
cdr3_aa: CASTGGLAGVTDTQYF

d_call: TRBD1
j_call: TRBJ2-7
v_call: TRBV5-1
clone_size: .
cdr3_nt: TGCGCCAGCAGCCGTGGGAGATGGGACAGGGGAGGGCCCTACGAGCAGTACTTC
cdr3_aa: CASSRGRWDRGGPYEQYF

d_call: .
j_call: TRBJ2-7
v_call: TRBV27
clone_size: .
cdr3_nt: TGTGCCAGCAGTTTAGGACAGTCCTACGAGCAGTACTTC
cdr3_aa: CASSLGQSYEQYF

d_call: TRBD1
j_call: TRBJ1-2
v_call: TRBV2
clone_size: few
cdr3_nt: TGTGCCAGCAGTGCGGCGCAGGGGGCGTGGGGTGGCTACACCTTC
cdr3_aa: CASSAAQGAWGGYTF

d_call: TRBD1
j_call: TRBJ1-2
v_call: TRBV9
clone_size: .
cdr3_nt: TGTGCCAGCAGCGGAAGACAGGGGATCTATGGCTACACCTTC
cdr3_aa: CASSGRQGIYGYTF

d_call: .
j_call: TRBJ1-5
v_call: TRBV4-3
clone_size: .
cdr3_nt: TGCGCCAGCAGCCAAGGCTGGGGGGGTGGCCAGCCCCAGCATTTT
cdr3_aa: CASSQGWGGGQPQHF

d_call: .
j_call: TRBJ1-1
v_call: TRBV9
clone_size: .
cdr3_nt: TGTGCCAGCAGCGGGCGAATGTGGGGGGGCACTGAAGCTTTCTTT
cdr3_aa: CASSGRMWGGTEAFF

d_call: TRBD1
j_call: TRBJ2-2
v_call: TRBV30
clone_size: .
cdr3_nt: TGTGCCAGGCACAGGGGGGCCACGAACACCGGGGAGCTGTTTTTT
cdr3_aa: CARHRGATNTGELFF

d_call: TRBD2
j_call: TRBJ2-7
v_call: TRBV28
clone_size: .
cdr3_nt: TGTGCCAGCAGTAGACTAGCGGCAAACTACGAGCAGTACTTC
cdr3_aa: CASSRLAANYEQYF

d_call: .
j_call: TRBJ2-7
v_call: TRBV7-8
clone_size: medium-sized
cdr3_nt: TGTGCCAGCAGCGTAGGGCAGGCCTACGAGCAGTACTTC
cdr3_aa: CASSVGQAYEQYF

d_call: TRBD1
j_call: TRBJ2-1
v_call: TRBV5-1
clone_size: .
cdr3_nt: TGCGCCAGCAGCATGTCCGGGACAGGTTCCCCTGAGCAGTTCTTC
cdr3_aa: CASSMSGTGSPEQFF

d_call: TRBD2
j_call: TRBJ2-3
v_call: TRBV7-3
clone_size: .
cdr3_nt: TGTGCCAGCAGCCCCATAGCGGGAGGGCCCGGAGATACGCAGTATTTT
cdr3_aa: CASSPIAGGPGDTQYF

d_call: .
j_call: TRBJ1-4
v_call: TRBV4-3
clone_size: .
cdr3_nt: TGCGCCAGCAGCCAAGATATGGCGGGAGGGGAAAAACTGTTTTTT
cdr3_aa: CASSQDMAGGEKLFF

d_call: TRBD1
j_call: TRBJ2-7
v_call: TRBV27
clone_size: few
cdr3_nt: TGTGCCAGCAGCTCCGGGACAGGGAGCCACGAGCAGTACTTC
cdr3_aa: CASSSGTGSHEQYF

d_call: .
j_call: TRBJ2-1
v_call: TRBV5-5
clone_size: .
cdr3_nt: TGTGCCAGCAGCTTGGAACTAGCAGGTACCTACAATGAGCAGTTCTTC
cdr3_aa: CASSLELAGTYNEQFF

d_call: TRBD1
j_call: TRBJ1-2
v_call: TRBV30
clone_size: .
cdr3_nt: TGTGCCTATAGTAGGGACAGGCCCTATGGCTACACCTTC
cdr3_aa: CAYSRDRPYGYTF

d_call: TRBD1
j_call: TRBJ2-3
v_call: TRBV19
clone_size: .
cdr3_nt: TGTGCCAGTAGTGAAGGACAGGTCAGAGATACGCAGTATTTT
cdr3_aa: CASSEGQVRDTQYF

d_call: TRBD2
j_call: TRBJ2-7
v_call: TRBV5-6
clone_size: .
cdr3_nt: TGTGCCAGCAGCGCCCGACTAGCGGGAGGGCTGTACGAGCAGTACTTC
cdr3_aa: CASSARLAGGLYEQYF

d_call: .
j_call: TRBJ2-2
v_call: TRBV19
clone_size: .
cdr3_nt: TGTGCCAGTAGTAGACCGGGGGACACCGGGGAGCTGTTTTTT
cdr3_aa: CASSRPGDTGELFF

d_call: TRBD1
j_call: TRBJ1-2
v_call: TRBV6-1
clone_size: .
cdr3_nt: TGTGCCAGCAGTGAGGGACAGGCTCTCTGGGACTATGGCTACACCTTC
cdr3_aa: CASSEGQALWDYGYTF

d_call: TRBD1
j_call: TRBJ1-5
v_call: TRBV7-9
clone_size: .
cdr3_nt: TGTGCCAGCAGCCTCAGGGGGGCTGGTCAGCCCCAGCATTTT
cdr3_aa: CASSLRGAGQPQHF

d_call: .
j_call: TRBJ2-1
v_call: TRBV9
clone_size: .
cdr3_nt: TGTGCCAGCAGCGTAGTCCAGAAGAACAATGAGCAGTTCTTC
cdr3_aa: CASSVVQKNNEQFF

d_call: .
j_call: TRBJ2-1
v_call: TRBV5-1
clone_size: .
cdr3_nt: TGCGCCAGCAGCTTGGCAAAGGACAGAGAGCAGTTCTTC
cdr3_aa: CASSLAKDREQFF

d_call: .
j_call: TRBJ1-1
v_call: TRBV9
clone_size: .
cdr3_nt: TGTGCCAGCAGCGAGAGGGGGGGACCAGGCATGAACACTGAAGCTTTCTTT
cdr3_aa: CASSERGGPGMNTEAFF

d_call: TRBD1
j_call: TRBJ2-5
v_call: TRBV27
clone_size: .
cdr3_nt: TGTGCCAGCAGTGAGACAGGGGGAAGAGAGACCCAGTACTTC
cdr3_aa: CASSETGGRETQYF